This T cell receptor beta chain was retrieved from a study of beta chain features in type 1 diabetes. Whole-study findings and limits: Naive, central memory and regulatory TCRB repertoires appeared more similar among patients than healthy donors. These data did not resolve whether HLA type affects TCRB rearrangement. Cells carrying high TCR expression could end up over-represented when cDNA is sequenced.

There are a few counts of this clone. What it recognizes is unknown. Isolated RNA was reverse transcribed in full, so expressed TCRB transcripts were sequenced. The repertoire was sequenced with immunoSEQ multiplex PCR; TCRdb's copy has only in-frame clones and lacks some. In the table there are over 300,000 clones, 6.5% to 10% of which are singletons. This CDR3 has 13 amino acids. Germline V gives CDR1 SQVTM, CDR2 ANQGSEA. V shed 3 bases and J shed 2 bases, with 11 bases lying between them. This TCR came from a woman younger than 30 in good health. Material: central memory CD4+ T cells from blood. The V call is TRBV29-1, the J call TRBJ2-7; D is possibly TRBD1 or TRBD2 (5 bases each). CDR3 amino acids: CSVDSGGAYEQYF. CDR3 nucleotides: TGCAGCGTTGATTCTGGGGGAGCCTACGAGCAGTACTTC.